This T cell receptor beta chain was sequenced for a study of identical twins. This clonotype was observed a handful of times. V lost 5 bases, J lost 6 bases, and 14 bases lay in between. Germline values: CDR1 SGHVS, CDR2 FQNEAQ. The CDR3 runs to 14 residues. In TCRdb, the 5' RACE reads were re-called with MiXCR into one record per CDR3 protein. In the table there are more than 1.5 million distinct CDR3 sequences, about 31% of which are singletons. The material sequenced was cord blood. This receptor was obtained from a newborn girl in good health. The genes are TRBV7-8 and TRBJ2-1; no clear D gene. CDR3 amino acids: CASSPHGVSNEQFF. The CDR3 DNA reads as TGTGCCAGCAGCCCTCATGGGGTTAGCAATGAGCAGTTCTTC. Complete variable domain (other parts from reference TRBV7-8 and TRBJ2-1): GAGVSQSPRYKVAKRGQDVALRCDPISGHVSLFWYQQALGQGPEFLTYFQNEAQLDKSGLPSDRFFAERPEGSVSTLKIQRTQQEDSAVYLCASSPHGVSNEQFFGPGTRLTVL.